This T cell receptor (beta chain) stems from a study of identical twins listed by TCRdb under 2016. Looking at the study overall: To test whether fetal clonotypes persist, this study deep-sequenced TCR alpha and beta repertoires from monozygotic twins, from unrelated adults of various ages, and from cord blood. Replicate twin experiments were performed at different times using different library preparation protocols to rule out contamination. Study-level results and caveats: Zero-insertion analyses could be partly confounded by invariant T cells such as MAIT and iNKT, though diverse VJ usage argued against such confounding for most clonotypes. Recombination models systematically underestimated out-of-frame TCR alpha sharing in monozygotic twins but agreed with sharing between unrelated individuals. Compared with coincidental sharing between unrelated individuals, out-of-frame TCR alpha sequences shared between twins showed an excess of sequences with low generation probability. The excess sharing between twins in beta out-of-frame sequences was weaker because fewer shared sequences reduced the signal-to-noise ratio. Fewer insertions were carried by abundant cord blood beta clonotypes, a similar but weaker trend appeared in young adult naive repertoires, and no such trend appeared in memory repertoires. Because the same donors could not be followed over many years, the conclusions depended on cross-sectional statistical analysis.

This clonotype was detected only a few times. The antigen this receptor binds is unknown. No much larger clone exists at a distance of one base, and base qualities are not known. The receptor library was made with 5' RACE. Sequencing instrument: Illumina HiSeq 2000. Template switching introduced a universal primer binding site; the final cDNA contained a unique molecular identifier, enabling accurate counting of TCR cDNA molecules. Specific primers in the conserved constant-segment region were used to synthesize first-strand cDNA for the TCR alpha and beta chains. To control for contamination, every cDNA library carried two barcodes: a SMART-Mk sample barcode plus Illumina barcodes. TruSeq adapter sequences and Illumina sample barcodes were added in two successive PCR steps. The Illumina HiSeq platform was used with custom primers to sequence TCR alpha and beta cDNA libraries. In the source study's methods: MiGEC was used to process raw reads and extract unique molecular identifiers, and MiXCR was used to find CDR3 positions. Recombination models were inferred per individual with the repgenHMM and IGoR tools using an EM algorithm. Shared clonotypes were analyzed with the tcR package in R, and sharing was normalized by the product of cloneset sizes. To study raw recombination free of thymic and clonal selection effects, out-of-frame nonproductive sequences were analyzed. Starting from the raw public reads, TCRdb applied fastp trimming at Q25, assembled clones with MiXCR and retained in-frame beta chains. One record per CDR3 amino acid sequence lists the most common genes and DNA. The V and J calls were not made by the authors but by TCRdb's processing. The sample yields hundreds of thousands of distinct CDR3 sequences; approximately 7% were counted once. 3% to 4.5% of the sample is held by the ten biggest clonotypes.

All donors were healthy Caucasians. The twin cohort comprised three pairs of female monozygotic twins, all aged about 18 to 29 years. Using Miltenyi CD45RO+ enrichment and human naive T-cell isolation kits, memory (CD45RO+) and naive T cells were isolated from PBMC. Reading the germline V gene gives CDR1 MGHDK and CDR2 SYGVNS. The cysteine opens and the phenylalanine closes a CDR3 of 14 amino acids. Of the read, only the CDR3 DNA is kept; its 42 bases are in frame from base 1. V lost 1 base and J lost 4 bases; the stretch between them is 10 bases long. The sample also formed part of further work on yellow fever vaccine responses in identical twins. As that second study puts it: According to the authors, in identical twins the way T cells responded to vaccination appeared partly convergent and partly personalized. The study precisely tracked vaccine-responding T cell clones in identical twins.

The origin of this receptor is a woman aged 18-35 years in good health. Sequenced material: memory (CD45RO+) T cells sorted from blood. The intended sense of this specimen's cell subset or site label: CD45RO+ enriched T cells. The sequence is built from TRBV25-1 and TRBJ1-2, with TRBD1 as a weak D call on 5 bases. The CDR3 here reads CASSEWGGSYGYTF. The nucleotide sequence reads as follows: TGTGCCAGCAGTGAATGGGGGGGGAGCTATGGCTACACCTTC.